The subject of this entry is one T cell receptor beta chain. Antigen: not known. The read halts 3 residues ahead of the CDR3 end, with the missing end drawn from the germline J gene. These data come from a study of T cell clonality in common variable immunodeficiency. Findings and limits, study-wide: In common variable immunodeficiency, TCR beta chains reportedly carried fewer deletions and N-nucleotide insertions.

Diagnosis required reduced IgG, IgA and/or IgM with specific antibody deficiency. The CDR3 loop spans 14 amino acids. CDR1 is GTSNPN and CDR2 is SVGIG in the germline V gene (reference sequence). The trim removed 4 bases at V and 0 bases at J, leaving 5 bases unmatched. CVID and control samples used equivalent genomic DNA input. Using immunoSEQ multiplex PCR, the repertoire was profiled, and TCRdb retains in-frame clones only, with some absent. The sample table sets out about 15,000 clones. The clonotype was recovered from a human donor with common variable immunodeficiency. The sample taken for sequencing was peripheral blood mononuclear cells. The chain couples TRBV30 to TRBJ2-5; 7 positions agree with TRBD1. Here the CDR3 reads CAWTGTVYQETQYF. The CDR3 DNA, read in part, is TGTGCCTGGACGGGGACAGTGTACCAAGAGACC.